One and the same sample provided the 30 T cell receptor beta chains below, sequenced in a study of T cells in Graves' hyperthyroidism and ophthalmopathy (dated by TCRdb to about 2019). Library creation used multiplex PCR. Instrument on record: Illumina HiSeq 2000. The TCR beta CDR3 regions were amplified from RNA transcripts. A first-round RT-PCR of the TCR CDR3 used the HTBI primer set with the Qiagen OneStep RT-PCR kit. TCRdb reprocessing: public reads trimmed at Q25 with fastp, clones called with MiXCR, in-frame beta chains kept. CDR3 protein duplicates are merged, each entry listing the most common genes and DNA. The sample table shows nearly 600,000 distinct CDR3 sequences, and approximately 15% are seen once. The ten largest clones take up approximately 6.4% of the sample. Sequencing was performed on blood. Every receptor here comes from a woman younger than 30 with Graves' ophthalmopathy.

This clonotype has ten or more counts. CDR3 DNA sequence: TGCAGTGCTCCCAGGCCTTGGGATTACAATGAGCAGTTCTTC. It is translated as CSAPRPWDYNEQFF. V and J are TRBV20-1 and TRBJ2-1, with D unclear. V was clipped by 5 bases and J by 4 bases, with 15 bases between them. CDR3 length: 14 amino acids. CDR1 is DFQATT, CDR2 SNEGSKA, per germline (reference sequence).

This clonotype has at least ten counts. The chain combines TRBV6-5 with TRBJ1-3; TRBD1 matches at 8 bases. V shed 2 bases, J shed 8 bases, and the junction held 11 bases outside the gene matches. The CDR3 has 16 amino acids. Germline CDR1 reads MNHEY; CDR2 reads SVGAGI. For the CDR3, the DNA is TGTGCCAGCAGTTACAATTTAGGACAGGGTGCGGACACCATATATTTT. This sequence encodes CASSYNLGQGADTIYF.

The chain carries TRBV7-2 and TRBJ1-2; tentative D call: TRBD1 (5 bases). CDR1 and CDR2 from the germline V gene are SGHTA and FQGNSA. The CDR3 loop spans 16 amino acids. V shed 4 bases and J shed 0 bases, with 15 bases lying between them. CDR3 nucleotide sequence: TGTGCCAGCAGCTATTCCCCCCGACAGACTAACTATGGCTACACCTTC. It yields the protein CASSYSPRQTNYGYTF.

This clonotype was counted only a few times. CDR3 nucleotide sequence: TGCGCCAGCAGCCCTTGGGGGGGGACAGGGGGTCACAATGAGCAGTTCTTC. As protein: CASSPWGGTGGHNEQFF. V usage is TRBV5-1 and J usage is TRBJ2-1; TRBD1 matches 11 bases. CDR3 length equals 17 residues. Germline V gene sequence: CDR1 SGHRS, CDR2 YFSETQ. The ends lost 4 bases at V and 5 bases at J; junction bases unmatched: 11.

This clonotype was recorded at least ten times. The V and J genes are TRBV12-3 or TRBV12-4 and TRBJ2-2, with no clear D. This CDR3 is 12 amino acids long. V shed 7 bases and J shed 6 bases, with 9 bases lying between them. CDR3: CASIALSGELFF. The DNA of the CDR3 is TGTGCCAGCATCGCTCTATCCGGGGAGCTGTTTTTT.

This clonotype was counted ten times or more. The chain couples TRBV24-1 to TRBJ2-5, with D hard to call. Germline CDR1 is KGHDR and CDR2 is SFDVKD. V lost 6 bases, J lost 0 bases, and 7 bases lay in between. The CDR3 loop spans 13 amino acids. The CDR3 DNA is TGTGCCACCAGTCCAGGCCACCAAGAGACCCAGTACTTC. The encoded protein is CATSPGHQETQYF.

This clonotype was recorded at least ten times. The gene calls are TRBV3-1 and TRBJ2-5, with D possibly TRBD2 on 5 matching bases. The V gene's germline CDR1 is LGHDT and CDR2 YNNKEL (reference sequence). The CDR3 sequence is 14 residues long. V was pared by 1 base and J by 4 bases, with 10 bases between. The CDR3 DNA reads TGTGCCAGCAGCCAAGGTCTAGGAGGAGAGACCCAGTACTTC. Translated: CASSQGLGGETQYF.

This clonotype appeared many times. Written as DNA, the CDR3 is TGTGCCAGCAGTTCTCGGATACAGGGGCAAAGCTACGAGCAGTACTTC. Translation: CASSSRIQGQSYEQYF. The V and J genes are TRBV7-9 and TRBJ2-7, with TRBD1 matching 7 bases. Germline values: CDR1 SEHNR, CDR2 FQNEAQ (reference sequence). J was trimmed by 3 bases and V by 6 bases; bases with no gene match: 14. The CDR3 has 16 residues. The full variable domain, rest sourced from reference TRBV7-9 and TRBJ2-7, is DTGVSQNPRHKITKRGQNVTFRCDPISEHNRLYWYRQTLGQGPEFLTYFQNEAQLEKSRLLSDRFSAERPKGSFSTLEIQRTEQGDSAMYLCASSSRIQGQSYEQYFGPGTRLTVT.

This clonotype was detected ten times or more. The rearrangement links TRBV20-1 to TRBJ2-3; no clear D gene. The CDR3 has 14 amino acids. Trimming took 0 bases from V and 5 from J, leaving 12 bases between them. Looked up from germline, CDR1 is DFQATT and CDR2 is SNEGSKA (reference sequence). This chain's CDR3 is CSARDTIVGDTQYF. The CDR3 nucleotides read TGCAGTGCTAGAGATACGATAGTCGGAGATACGCAGTATTTT.

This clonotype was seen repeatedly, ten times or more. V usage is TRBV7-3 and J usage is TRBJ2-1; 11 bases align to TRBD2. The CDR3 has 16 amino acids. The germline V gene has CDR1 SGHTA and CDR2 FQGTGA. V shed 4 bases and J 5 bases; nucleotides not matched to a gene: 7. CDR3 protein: CASSSIPGLADNEQFF. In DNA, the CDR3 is TGTGCCAGCAGCTCCATCCCGGGACTAGCGGACAATGAGCAGTTCTTC.

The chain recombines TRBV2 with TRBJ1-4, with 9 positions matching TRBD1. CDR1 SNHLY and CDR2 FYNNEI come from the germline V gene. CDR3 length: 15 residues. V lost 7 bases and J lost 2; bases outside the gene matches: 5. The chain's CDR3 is CASILGTGTNEKLFF. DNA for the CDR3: TGTGCCAGCATTCTCGGGACAGGGACTAATGAAAAACTGTTTTTT.

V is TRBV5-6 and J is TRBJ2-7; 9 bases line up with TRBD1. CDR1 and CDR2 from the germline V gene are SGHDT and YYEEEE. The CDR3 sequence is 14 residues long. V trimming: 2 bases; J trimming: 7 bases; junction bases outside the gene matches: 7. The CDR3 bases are TGTGCCAGCAGCTTTGGACAGGGGTGGGGGGAGCAGTACTTC. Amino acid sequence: CASSFGQGWGEQYF. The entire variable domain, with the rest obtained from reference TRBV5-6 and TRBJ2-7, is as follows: DAGVTQSPTHLIKTRGQQVTLRCSPKSGHDTVSWYQQALGQGPQFIFQYYEEEERQRGNFPDRFSGHQFPNYSSELNVNALLLGDSALYLCASSFGQGWGEQYFGPGTRLTVT.

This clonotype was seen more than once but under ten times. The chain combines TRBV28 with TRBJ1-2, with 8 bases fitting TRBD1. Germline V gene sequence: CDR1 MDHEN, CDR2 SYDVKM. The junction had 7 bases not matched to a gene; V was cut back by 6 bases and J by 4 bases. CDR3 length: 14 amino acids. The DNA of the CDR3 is TGTGCCAGCAGACCTCAGACAGGGGCCTATGGCTACACCTTC. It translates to CASRPQTGAYGYTF.

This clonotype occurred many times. For the CDR3, the DNA is TGCGCCAGCAGCCTCTCCGGGGGGGACACTGAAGCTTTCTTT. This encodes CASSLSGGDTEAFF. The chain employs TRBV5-1 and TRBJ1-1; D possibly corresponds to TRBD1 (5 bases). This CDR3 spans 14 amino acids. V was cut by 4 bases and J by 3 bases, with 13 bases left in between. Germline values: CDR1 SGHRS, CDR2 YFSETQ.

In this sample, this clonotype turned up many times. CDR3 in DNA: TGTGCCAGCAGCTTAGTAGGGGTCGCGGATACGCAGTATTTT. Translating it yields CASSLVGVADTQYF. The chain joins TRBV11-2 to TRBJ2-3; possible D gene TRBD1, 5 bases. CDR1 and CDR2 (germline): SGHAT, FQNNGV. The CDR3 totals 14 residues. Trimming removed 1 base at V and 6 bases at J, with 11 bases between.

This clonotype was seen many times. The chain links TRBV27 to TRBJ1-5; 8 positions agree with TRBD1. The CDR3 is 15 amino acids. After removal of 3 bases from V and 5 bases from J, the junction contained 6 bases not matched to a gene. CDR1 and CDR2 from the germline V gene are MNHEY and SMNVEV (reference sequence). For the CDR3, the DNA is TGTGCCAGCAGTTTGGGGGGCAGGGGGCATCAGCCCCAGCATTTT. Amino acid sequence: CASSLGGRGHQPQHF.

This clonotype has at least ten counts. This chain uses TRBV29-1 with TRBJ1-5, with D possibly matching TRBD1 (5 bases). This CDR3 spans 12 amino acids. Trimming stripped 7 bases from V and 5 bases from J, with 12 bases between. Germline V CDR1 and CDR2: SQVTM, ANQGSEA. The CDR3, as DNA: TGCAGCGCCTGGGACGTTGATCAGCCCCAGCATTTT. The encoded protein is CSAWDVDQPQHF. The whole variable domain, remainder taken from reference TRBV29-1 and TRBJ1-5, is SAVISQKPSRDICQRGTSLTIQCQVDSQVTMMFWYRQQPGQSLTLIATANQGSEATYESGFVIDKFPISRPNLTFSTLTVSNMSPEDSSIYLCSAWDVDQPQHFGDGTRLSIL.

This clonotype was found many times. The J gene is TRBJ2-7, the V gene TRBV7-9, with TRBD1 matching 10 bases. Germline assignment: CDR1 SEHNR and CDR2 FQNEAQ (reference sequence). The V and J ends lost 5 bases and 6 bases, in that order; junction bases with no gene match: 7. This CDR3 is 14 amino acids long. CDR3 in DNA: TGTGCCAGCAGCCGGGACAGGGGACCACCCGAGCAGTACTTC. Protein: CASSRDRGPPEQYF.

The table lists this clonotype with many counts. CDR3 bases: TGTGCCAGCAGTCCAGGAGTCTCTGGGGCCAACGTCCTGACTTTC. As protein: CASSPGVSGANVLTF. The chain has TRBV12-3 or TRBV12-4 and TRBJ2-6; D remains ambiguous. V lost 5 bases and J lost 0, with 8 bases in between. The CDR3 is made up of 15 amino acids.

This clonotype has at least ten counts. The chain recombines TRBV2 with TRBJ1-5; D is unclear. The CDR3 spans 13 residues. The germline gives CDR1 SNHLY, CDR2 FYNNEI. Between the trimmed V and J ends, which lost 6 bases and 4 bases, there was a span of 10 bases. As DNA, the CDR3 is TGTGCCAGCAGGCGCCAGGAGAATCAGCCCCAGCATTTT. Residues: CASRRQENQPQHF.

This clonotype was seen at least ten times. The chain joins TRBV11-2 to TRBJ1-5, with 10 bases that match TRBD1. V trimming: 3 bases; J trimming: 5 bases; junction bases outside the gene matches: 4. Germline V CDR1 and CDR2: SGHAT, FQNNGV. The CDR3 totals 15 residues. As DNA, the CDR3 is TGTGCCAGCAGCTTGGACAGGGGGGGAGATCAGCCCCAGCATTTT. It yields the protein CASSLDRGGDQPQHF.

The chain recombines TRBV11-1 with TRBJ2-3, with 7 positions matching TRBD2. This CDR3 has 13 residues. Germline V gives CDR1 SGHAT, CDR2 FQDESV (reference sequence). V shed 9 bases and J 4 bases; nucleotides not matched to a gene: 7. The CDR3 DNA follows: TGTGCCAGTAATGCGGGAGTGGCAGATACGCAGTATTTT. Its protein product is CASNAGVADTQYF.

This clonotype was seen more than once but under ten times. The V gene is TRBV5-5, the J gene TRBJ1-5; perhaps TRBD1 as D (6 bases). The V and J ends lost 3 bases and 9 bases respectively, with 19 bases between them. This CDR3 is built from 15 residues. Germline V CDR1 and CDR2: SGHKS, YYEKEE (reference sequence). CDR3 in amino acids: CASSSSNRVSRPQHF. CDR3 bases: TGTGCCAGCAGCTCCTCAAACAGGGTTTCGAGGCCCCAGCATTTT.

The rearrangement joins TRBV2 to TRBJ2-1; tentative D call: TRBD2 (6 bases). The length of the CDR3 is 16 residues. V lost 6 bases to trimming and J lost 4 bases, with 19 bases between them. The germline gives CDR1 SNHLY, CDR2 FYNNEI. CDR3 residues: CASRPLGLILYNEQFF. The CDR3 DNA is TGTGCCAGCAGGCCCCTGGGACTTATACTATACAATGAGCAGTTCTTC.

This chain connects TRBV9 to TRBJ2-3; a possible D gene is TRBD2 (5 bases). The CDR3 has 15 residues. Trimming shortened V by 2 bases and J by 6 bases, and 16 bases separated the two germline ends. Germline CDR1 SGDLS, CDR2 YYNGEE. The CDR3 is CASSVVGAEMDTQYF. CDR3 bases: TGTGCCAGCAGCGTGGTGGGAGCCGAGATGGATACGCAGTATTTT.

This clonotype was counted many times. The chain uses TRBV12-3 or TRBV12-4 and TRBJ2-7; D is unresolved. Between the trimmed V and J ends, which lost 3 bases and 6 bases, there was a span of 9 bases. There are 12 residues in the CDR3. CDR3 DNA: TGTGCCAGCAGTTTCGGGTTCTCCGAGCAGTACTTC. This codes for CASSFGFSEQYF.

DNA of the CDR3: TGTGCCAGCAGCGTAGGACCCTTTGTGCTAGCGGGAGTGGGGGAGCAGTACTTC. This translates into CASSVGPFVLAGVGEQYF. The J gene is TRBJ2-7, the V gene TRBV9; the match to TRBD2 covers 10 bases. CDR1 is SGDLS, CDR2 YYNGEE, per germline. V lost 0 bases to trimming and J lost 7 bases; unmatched junction nucleotides: 16. This CDR3 spans 18 amino acids.

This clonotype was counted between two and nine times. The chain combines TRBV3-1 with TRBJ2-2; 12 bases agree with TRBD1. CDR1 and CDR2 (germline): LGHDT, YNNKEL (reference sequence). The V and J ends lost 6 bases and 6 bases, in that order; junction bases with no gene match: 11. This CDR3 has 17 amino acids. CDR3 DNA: TGTGCCAGCAGGAGAAATTCCGGGACAGGGGGCCCCGGGGAGCTGTTTTTT. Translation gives CASRRNSGTGGPGELFF.

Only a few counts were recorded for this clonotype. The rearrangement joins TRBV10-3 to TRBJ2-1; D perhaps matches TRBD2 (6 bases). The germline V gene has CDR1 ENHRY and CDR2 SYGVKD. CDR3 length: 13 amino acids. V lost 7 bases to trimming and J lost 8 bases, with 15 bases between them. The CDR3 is CAITAEGFDEQFF. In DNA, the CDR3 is TGTGCCATCACGGCGGAGGGGTTCGATGAGCAGTTCTTC.

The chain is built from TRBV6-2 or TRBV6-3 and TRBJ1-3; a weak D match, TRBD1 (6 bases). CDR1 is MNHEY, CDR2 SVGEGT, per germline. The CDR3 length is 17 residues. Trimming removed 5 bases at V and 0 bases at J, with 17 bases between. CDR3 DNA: TGTGCCAGCAGTGCTTGGGACAACCTACGCTCTGGAAACACCATATATTTT. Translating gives CASSAWDNLRSGNTIYF.